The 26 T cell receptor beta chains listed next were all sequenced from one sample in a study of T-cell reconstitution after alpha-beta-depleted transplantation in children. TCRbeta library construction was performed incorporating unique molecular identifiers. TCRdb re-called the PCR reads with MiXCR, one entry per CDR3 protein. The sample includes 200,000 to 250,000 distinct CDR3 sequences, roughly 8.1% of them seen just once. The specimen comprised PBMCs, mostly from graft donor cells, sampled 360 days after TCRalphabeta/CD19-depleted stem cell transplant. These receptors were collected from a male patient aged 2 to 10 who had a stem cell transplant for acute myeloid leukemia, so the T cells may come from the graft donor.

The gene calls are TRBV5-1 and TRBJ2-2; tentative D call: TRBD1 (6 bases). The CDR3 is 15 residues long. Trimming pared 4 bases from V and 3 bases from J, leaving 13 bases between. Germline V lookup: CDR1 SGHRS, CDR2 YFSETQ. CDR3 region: CASSRTALDTGELFF. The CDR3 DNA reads TGCGCCAGCAGCCGGACAGCGTTGGACACCGGGGAGCTGTTTTTT.

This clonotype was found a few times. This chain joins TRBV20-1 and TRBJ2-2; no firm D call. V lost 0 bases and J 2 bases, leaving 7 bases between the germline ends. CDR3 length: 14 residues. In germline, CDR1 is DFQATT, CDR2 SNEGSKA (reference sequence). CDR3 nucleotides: TGCAGTGCTAGAGATAGGAGCAACACCGGGGAGCTGTTTTTT. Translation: CSARDRSNTGELFF.

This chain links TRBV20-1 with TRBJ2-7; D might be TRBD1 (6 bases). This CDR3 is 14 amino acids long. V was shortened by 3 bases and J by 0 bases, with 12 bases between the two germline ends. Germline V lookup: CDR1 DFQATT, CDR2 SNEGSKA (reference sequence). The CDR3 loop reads CSARTGHSSYEQYF. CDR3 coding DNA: TGCAGTGCTAGGACAGGACATAGCTCCTACGAGCAGTACTTC.

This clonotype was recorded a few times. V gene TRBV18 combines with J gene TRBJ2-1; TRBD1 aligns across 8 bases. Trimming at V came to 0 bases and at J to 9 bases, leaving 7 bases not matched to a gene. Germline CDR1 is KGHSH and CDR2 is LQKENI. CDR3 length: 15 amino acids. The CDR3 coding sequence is TGTGCCAGCTCACCACCGCCACCCACAGGGGGTGAGCAGTTCTTC. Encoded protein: CASSPPPPTGGEQFF.

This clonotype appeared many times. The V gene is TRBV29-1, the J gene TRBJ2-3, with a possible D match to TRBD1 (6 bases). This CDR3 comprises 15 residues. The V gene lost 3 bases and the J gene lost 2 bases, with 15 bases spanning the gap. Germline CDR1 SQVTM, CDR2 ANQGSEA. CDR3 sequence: CSVEARTDFTDTQYF. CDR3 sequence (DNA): TGCAGCGTTGAGGCGAGGACAGATTTCACAGATACGCAGTATTTT.

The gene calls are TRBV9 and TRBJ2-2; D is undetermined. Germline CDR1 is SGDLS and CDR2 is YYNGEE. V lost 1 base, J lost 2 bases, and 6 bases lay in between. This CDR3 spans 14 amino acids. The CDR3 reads CASSVTPNTGELFF. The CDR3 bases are TGTGCCAGCAGCGTAACACCTAACACCGGGGAGCTGTTTTTT.

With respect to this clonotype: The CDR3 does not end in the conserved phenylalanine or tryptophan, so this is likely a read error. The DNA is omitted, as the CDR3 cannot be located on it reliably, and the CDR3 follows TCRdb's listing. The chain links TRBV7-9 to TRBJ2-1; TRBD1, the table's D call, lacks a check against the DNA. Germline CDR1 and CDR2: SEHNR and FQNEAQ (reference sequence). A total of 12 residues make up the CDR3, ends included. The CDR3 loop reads CASSLGGYEQFY.

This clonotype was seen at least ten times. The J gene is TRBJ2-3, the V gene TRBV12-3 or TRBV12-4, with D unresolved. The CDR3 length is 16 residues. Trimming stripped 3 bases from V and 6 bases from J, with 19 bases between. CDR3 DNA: TGTGCCAGCAGTTTGGGCGAGTCCTTCCGCGTCGATACGCAGTATTTT. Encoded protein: CASSLGESFRVDTQYF.

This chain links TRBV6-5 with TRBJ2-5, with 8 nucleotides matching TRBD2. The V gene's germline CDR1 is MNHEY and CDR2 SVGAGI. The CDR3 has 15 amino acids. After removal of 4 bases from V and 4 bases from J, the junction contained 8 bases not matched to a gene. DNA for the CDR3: TGTGCCAGCAGTTCACTAGCGGCGGCCGGAGAGACCCAGTACTTC. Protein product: CASSSLAAAGETQYF.

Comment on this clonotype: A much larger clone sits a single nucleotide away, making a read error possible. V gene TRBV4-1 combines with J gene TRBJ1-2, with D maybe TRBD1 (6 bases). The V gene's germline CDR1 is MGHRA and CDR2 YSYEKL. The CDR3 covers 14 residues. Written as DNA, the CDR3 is TGCGCCAGCATCCAAGACAGGACACTCTATGGCTACACCTTC. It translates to CASIQDRTLYGYTF.

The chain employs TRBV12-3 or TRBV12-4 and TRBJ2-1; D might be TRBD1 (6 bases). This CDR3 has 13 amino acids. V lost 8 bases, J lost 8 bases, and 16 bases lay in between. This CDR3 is CASFSLNRDEQFF. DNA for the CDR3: TGTGCCAGCTTTTCGCTCAACAGGGATGAGCAGTTCTTC.

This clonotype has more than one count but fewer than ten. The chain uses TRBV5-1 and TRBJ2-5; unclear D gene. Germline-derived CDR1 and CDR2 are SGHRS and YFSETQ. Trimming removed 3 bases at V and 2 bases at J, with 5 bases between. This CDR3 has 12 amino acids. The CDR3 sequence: CASSSPQETQYF. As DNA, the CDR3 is TGCGCCAGCAGCTCCCCACAAGAGACCCAGTACTTC.

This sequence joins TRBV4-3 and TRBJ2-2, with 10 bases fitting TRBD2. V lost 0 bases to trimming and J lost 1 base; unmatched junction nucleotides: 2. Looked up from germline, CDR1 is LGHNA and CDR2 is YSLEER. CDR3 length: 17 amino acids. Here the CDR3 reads CASSQEPSGGNTGELFF. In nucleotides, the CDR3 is TGCGCCAGCAGCCAAGAGCCTAGCGGGGGGAACACCGGGGAGCTGTTTTTT.

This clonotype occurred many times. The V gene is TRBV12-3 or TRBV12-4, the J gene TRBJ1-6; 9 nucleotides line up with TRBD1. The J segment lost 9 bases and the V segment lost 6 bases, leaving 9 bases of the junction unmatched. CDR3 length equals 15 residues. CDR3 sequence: CASRGQGGGGSPLHF. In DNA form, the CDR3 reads TGTGCCAGCAGGGGACAGGGAGGAGGTGGTTCACCCCTCCACTTT.

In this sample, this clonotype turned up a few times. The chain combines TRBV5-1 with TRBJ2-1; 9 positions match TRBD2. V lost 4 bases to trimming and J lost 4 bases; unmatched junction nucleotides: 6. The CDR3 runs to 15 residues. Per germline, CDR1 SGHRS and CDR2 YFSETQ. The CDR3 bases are TGCGCCAGCAGCAACGGGACTAGCCTGTACAATGAGCAGTTCTTC. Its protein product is CASSNGTSLYNEQFF.

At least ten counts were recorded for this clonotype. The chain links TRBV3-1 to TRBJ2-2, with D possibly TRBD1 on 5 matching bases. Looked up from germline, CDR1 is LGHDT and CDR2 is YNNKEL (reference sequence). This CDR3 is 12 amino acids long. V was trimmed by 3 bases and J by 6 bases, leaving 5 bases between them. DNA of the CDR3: TGTGCCAGCAGCCAGGGGCCCGGGGAGCTGTTTTTT. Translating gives CASSQGPGELFF. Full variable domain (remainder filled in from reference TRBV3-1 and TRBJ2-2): DTAVSQTPKYLVTQMGNDKSIKCEQNLGHDTMYWYKQDSKKFLKIMFSYNNKELIINETVPNRFSPKSPDKAHLNLHINSLELGDSAVYFCASSQGPGELFFGEGSRLTVL.

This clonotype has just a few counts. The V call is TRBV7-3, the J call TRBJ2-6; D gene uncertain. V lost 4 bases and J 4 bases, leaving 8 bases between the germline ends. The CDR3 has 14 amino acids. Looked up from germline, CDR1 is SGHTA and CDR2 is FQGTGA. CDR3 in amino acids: CASSSPLGANVLTF. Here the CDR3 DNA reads TGTGCCAGCAGCTCGCCCTTAGGGGCCAACGTCCTGACTTTC.

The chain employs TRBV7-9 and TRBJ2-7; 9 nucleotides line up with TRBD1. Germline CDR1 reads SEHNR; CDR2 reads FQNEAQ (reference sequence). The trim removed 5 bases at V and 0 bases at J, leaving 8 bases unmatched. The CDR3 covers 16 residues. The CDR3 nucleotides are TGTGCCAGCAGCATTAACAGGGGGCTCAGCTCCTACGAGCAGTACTTC. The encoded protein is CASSINRGLSSYEQYF.

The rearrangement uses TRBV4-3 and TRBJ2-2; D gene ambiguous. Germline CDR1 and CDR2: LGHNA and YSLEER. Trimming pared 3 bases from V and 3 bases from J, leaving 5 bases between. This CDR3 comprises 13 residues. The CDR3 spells CASSQDYTGELFF. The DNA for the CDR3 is TGCGCCAGCAGCCAGGATTACACCGGGGAGCTGTTTTTT.

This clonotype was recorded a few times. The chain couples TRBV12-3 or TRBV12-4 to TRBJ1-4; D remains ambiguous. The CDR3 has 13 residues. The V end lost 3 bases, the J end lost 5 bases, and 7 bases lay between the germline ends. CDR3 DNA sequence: TGTGCCAGCAGTTTGTACGGGAATGAAAAACTGTTTTTT. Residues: CASSLYGNEKLFF.

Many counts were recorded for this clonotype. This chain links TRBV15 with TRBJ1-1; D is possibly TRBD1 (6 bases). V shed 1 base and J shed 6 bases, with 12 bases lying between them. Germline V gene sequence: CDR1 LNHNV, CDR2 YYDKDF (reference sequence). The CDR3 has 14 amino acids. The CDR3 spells CATSRVQGISEAFF. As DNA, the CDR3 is TGTGCCACCAGCAGAGTACAGGGTATATCTGAAGCTTTCTTT.

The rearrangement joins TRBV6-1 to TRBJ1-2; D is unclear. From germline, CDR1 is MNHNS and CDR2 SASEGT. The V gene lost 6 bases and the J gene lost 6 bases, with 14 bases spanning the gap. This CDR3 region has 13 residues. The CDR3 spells CASRSEAHDGYTF. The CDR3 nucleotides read TGTGCCAGCAGATCCGAGGCCCATGATGGCTACACCTTC.

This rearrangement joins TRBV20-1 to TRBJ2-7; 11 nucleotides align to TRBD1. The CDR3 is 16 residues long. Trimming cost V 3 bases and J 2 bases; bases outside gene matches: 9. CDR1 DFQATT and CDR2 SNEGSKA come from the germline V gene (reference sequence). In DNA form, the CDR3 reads TGCAGTGCTAGGAAGCGGGGACAGGGGGGCCCCTACGAGCAGTACTTC. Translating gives CSARKRGQGGPYEQYF.

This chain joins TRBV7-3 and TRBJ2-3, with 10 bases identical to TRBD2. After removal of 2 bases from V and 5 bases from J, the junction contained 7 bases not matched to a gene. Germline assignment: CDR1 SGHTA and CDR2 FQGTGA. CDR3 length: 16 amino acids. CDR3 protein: CASSLLVAGGIDTQYF. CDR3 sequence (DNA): TGTGCCAGCAGCTTATTGGTAGCGGGAGGAATAGATACGCAGTATTTT.

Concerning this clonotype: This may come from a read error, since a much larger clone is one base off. CDR3 sequence (DNA): TGCACTGCCCGATGGGGGTACAATGAGCAGTTCTTC. Residues: CTARWGYNEQFF. The chain has TRBV20-1 and TRBJ2-1, with D perhaps assigned TRBD1 or TRBD2 (5 bases each). The CDR3 runs 12 residues. Germline CDR1 is DFQATT and CDR2 is SNEGSKA (reference sequence).

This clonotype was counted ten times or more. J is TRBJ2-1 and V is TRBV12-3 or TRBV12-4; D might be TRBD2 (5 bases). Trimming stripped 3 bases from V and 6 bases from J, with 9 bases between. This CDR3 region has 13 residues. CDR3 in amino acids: CASSFETINEQFF. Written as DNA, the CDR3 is TGTGCCAGCAGTTTCGAGACTATCAATGAGCAGTTCTTC.